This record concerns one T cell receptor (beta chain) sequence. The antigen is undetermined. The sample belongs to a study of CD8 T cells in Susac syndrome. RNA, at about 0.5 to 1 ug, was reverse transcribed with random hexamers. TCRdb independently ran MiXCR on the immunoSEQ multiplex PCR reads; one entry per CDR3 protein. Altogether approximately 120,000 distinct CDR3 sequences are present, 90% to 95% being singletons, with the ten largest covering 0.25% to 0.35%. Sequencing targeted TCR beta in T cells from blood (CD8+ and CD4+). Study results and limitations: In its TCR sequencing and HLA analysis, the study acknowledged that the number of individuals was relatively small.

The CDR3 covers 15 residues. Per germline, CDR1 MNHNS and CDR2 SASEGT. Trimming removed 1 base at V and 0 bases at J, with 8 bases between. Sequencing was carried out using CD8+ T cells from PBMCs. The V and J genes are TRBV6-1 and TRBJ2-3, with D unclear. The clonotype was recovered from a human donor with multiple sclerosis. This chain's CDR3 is CASSEGRASTDTQYF. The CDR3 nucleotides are TGTGCCAGCAGTGAAGGGAGAGCTAGCACAGATACGCAGTATTTT.